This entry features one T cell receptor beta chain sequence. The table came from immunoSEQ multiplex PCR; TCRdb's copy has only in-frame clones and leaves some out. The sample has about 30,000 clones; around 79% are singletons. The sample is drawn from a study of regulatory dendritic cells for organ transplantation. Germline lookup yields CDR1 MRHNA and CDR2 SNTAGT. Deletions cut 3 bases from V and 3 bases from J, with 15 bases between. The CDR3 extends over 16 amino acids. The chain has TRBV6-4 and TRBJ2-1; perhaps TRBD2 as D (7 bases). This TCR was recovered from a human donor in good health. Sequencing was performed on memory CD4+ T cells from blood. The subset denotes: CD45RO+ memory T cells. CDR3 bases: TGTGCCAGCAGTGAAGGCGGGGGCGGTTACTACAATGAGCAGTTCTTC. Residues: CASSEGGGGYYNEQFF.